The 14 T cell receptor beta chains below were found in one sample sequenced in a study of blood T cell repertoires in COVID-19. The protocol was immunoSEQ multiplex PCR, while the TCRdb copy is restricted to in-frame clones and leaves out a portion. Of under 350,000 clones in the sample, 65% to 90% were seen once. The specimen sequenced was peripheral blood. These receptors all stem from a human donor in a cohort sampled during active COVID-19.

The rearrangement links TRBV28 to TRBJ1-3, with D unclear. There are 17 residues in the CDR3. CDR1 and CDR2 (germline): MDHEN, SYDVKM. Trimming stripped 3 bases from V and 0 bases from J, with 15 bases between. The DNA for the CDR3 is TGTGCCAGCAGTTTCCCCTACGACACCTACTCTGGAAACACCATATATTTT. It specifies CASSFPYDTYSGNTIYF.

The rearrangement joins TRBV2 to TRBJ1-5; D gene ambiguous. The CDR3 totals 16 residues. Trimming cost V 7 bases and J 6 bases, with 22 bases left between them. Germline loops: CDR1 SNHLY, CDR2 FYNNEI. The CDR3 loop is CASTQQVSASFQPQHF. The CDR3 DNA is TGTGCCAGCACACAGCAGGTTTCTGCATCGTTTCAGCCCCAGCATTTT.

In nucleotides, the CDR3 is TGTGCCAGCAGCTTAGATCGTTATTCGATAGGACTAGCGGGAAAGAATGAGCAGTTCTTC. Translating gives CASSLDRYSIGLAGKNEQFF. This rearrangement joins TRBV11-2 to TRBJ2-1; TRBD2 agrees at 12 bases. Germline V lookup: CDR1 SGHAT, CDR2 FQNNGV. CDR3 size: 20 residues. V lost 0 bases, J lost 7 bases, and 16 bases stayed unmatched.

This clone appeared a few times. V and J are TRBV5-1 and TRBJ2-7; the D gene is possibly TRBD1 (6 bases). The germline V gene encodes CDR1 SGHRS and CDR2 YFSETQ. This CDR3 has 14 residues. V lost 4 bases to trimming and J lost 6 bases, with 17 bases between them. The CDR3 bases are TGCGCCAGCAGCCCGAGAGGACGACAGGTCGAGCAGTACTTC. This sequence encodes CASSPRGRQVEQYF.

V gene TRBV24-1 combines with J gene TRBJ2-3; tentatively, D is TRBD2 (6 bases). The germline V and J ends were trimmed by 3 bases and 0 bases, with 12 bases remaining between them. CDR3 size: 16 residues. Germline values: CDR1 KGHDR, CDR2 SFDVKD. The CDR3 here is CATSDPTSPSTDTQYF. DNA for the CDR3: TGTGCCACCAGTGATCCTACTAGCCCGAGCACAGATACGCAGTATTTT.

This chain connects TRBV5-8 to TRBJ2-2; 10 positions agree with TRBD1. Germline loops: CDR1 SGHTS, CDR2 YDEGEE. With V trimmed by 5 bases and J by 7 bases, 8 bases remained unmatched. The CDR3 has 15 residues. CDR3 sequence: CASRTGTGANGELFF. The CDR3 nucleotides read TGTGCCAGCAGGACCGGGACAGGGGCGAACGGGGAGCTGTTTTTT. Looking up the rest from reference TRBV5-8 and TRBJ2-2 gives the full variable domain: EAGVTQSPTHLIKTRGQQATLRCSPISGHTSVYWYQQALGLGLQFLLWYDEGEERNRGNFPPRFSGRQFPNYSSELNVNALELEDSALYLCASRTGTGANGELFFGEGSRLTVL.

The CDR3 is CASCVDRINTEAFF. In DNA, the CDR3 is TGTGCCAGCTGCGTAGACAGAATTAACACTGAAGCTTTCTTT. The chain links TRBV7-9 to TRBJ1-1, with a tentative D call TRBD1 (5 bases). From germline, CDR1 is SEHNR and CDR2 FQNEAQ (reference sequence). Trimming removed 8 bases at V and 2 bases at J, with 15 bases between. The CDR3 runs to 14 residues.

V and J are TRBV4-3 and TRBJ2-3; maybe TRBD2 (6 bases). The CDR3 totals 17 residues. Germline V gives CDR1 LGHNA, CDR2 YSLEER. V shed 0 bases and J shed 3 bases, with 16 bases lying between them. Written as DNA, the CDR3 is TGCGCCAGCAGCCAAGAAGCCCCTAGCGATGGGACAGATACGCAGTATTTT. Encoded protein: CASSQEAPSDGTDTQYF.

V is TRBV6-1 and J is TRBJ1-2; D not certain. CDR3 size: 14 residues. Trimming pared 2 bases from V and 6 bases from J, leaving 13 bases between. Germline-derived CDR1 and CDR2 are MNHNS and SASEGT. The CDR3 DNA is TGTGCCAGCAGTGAAAGGTCCGGCCGGGATGGCTACACCTTC. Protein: CASSERSGRDGYTF.

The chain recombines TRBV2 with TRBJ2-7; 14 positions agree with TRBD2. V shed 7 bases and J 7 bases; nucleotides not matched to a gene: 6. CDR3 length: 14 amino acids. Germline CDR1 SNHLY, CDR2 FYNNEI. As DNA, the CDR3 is TGTGCCAGCAATGGACTAGCGGGAGGTTATGAGCAGTACTTC. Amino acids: CASNGLAGGYEQYF.

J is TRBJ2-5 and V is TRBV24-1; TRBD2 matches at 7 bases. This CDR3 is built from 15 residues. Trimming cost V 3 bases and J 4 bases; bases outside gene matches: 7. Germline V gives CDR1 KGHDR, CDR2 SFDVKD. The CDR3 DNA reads TGTGCCACCAGTGATACCCGGGGAGGGGTAGAGACCCAGTACTTC. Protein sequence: CATSDTRGGVETQYF.

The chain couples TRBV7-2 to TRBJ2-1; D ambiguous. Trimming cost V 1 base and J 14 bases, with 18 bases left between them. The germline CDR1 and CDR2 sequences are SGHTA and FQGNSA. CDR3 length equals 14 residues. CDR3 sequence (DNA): TGTGCCAGCAGCTTAGGTAGTAGCCCCTCGGTGAAGTTCTTC. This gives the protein CASSLGSSPSVKFF.

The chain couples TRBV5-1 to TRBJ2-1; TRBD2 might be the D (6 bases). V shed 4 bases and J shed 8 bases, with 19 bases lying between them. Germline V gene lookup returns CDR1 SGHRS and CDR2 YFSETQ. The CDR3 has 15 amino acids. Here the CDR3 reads CASSTGGLASDEQFF. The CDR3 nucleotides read TGCGCCAGCAGCACCGGAGGGCTAGCGTCAGATGAGCAGTTCTTC.

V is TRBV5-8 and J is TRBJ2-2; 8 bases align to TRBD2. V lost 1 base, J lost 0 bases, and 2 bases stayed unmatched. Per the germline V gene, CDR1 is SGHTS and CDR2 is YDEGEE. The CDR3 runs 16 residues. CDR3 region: CASSLWRGANTGELFF. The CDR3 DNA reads TGTGCCAGCAGCTTGTGGCGGGGGGCGAACACCGGGGAGCTGTTTTTT.